This entry features one T cell receptor (beta chain) sequence. This entry is derived from a study of CD8+ T cells in alopecia areata. RNA, once extracted, was reverse transcribed into cDNA for use as the sequencing template. Generated by immunoSEQ multiplex PCR, the TCRdb table keeps only in-frame clones and is missing some. The top ten hold approximately 12% of the sample, which has fewer than 200,000 clones, around three fifths seen once. Treatment defined: oral pan-JAK inhibitor, 5-10 mg twice daily. V lost 5 bases, J lost 2 bases, and 5 bases lay in between. This CDR3 is built from 12 residues. CDR1 and CDR2 from the germline V gene are SGHVS and FNYEAQ.

The TCR was taken from a human donor with alopecia areata. The sequenced sample was CD8+ T cells sorted from blood, obtained at week 24, from a patient treated with tofacitinib. This rearrangement joins TRBV7-6 to TRBJ2-3, with D uncertain. The CDR3 protein is CASSPPTDTQYF. CDR3 nucleotides: TGTGCCAGCAGCCCTCCCACAGATACGCAGTATTTT.